Listed here is a single TCR beta chain. CDR3 length equals 14 residues. Germline CDR1 is LGHNA and CDR2 is YSLEER. The V end was cut by 4 bases, the J end by 5 bases, with 15 bases between. This entry comes from a study of OX40 agonist ivuxolimab in advanced cancers. Produced via immunoSEQ multiplex PCR; TCRdb's table is partial and in-frame only. The data show under 20,000 clones, 80% to 90% seen once. Sequencing was performed on CD4+ or CD8+ T cells sorted from blood, taken in a trial of the OX40 agonist ivuxolimab. This chain joins TRBV4-3 and TRBJ2-7; the D gene is possibly TRBD1 (5 bases). This sequence originates from an adult with an advanced solid tumor such as melanoma, head and neck, liver or kidney cancer. The CDR3 loop reads CASSPGNLFDEQYF. CDR3 bases: TGCGCCAGCAGCCCAGGGAATTTATTCGACGAGCAGTACTTC.